Listed below are T cell receptor beta chains from one sample, sequenced in a study of OX40 agonist ivuxolimab in advanced cancers. The protocol was immunoSEQ multiplex PCR, while the TCRdb copy is restricted to in-frame clones and leaves out a portion. The sample includes more than 80,000 clones, 80% to 90% of them seen just once. Material: CD4+ or CD8+ T cells sorted from blood, obtained in a trial of the OX40 agonist ivuxolimab. All receptors come from an adult with an advanced solid tumor such as melanoma, head and neck, liver or kidney cancer. CDR3s include the opening cysteine and the closing phenylalanine or tryptophan. A D gene is named only where the DNA matches it firmly. Size is omitted from some rows. Given values are once, few, many or a class for expanded clones.

J	V	D	size	DNA	CDR3
TRBJ2-1	TRBV4-3	.	.	TGCGCCAGCAGCCAAGATCGGGGCTATGGTGAGCAGTTCTTC	CASSQDRGYGEQFF
TRBJ1-6	TRBV10-3	.	.	TGTGCCACAGGGACCTCCTATAATTCACCCCTCCACTTT	CATGTSYNSPLHF
TRBJ1-5	TRBV6-5	.	.	TGTGCCAGCAGTGCCCTAGGGAAGGATCAGCCCCAGCATTTT	CASSALGKDQPQHF
TRBJ2-5	TRBV7-2	.	.	TGTGCCAGCAGCTTGAGAGGGGGGCCCCAAGAGACCCAGTACTTC	CASSLRGGPQETQYF
TRBJ2-4	TRBV2	.	.	TGTGCCAGCAGCGAGGGTCTAAACATTCAGTACTTC	CASSEGLNIQYF
TRBJ1-5	TRBV6-6	.	.	TGTGCCAGCAGTTCGAGCCCGGGACAGCCCCAGCATTTT	CASSSSPGQPQHF
TRBJ2-5	TRBV6-5	.	few	TGTGCCACTAGTACCGGGGGGCCGGAAGAGACCCAGTACTTC	CATSTGGPEETQYF
TRBJ2-5	TRBV6-5	.	.	TGTGCCAGCAGTCGCCCCCGGGGGACCCAGTACTTC	CASSRPRGTQYF
TRBJ2-6	TRBV6-1	.	.	TGTGCCAGCAGGGGAGTGTCTGGGGCCAACGTCCTGACTTTC	CASRGVSGANVLTF
TRBJ2-3	TRBV7-8	TRBD2	.	TGTGCCAGCAGCTCCCGACTAGCTAGGGATACGCAGTATTTT	CASSSRLARDTQYF
TRBJ1-4	TRBV5-1	.	.	TGCGCCAGCAGCTTGGGGACTAATGAAAAACTGTTTTTT	CASSLGTNEKLFF
TRBJ1-1	TRBV5-1	.	.	TGCGCCAGCAGCTTGTCGGAGGGGGCTGAAGCTTTCTTT	CASSLSEGAEAFF
TRBJ2-7	TRBV19	TRBD1	.	TGTGCCAGTAGTATACCGGGACAGGGGGCGGGCTACGAGCAGTACTTC	CASSIPGQGAGYEQYF
TRBJ1-4	TRBV5-5	TRBD1	.	TGTGCCAGCAGCGGGGACAGTACTAATGAAAAACTGTTTTTT	CASSGDSTNEKLFF
TRBJ2-5	TRBV20-1	.	.	TGCAGTGCTAGTACAGGGACTCTCCAGTACTTC	CSASTGTLQYF
TRBJ1-2	TRBV19	TRBD1	.	TGTGCCAGTAGGAATACAGGGGCCACAAACTATGGCTACACCTTC	CASRNTGATNYGYTF
TRBJ2-7	TRBV23-1	TRBD1	.	TGCGCCAGCAACTCCGGGACAGGGGTCTACGAGCAGTACTTC	CASNSGTGVYEQYF
TRBJ2-3	TRBV19	.	.	TGTGCCAGTAGTCCGGACCCCTCCACAGATACGCAGTATTTT	CASSPDPSTDTQYF
TRBJ2-3	TRBV18	.	.	TGTGCCAGCTCACGTCGCACAGATACGCAGTATTTT	CASSRRTDTQYF
TRBJ2-6	TRBV5-1	TRBD1	once	TGCGCCAGCAGCCTGGGACAGGGATTCGCTGGGGCCAACGTCCTGACTTTC	CASSLGQGFAGANVLTF
TRBJ2-2	TRBV18	TRBD1	once	TGTGCCAGCTCACCGTTCGGACAGGGTGGGACCGGGGAGCTGTTTTTT	CASSPFGQGGTGELFF
TRBJ1-2	TRBV6-5	TRBD1	.	TGTGCCAGCAGAAAAACAGGGGGATATGGCTACACCTTC	CASRKTGGYGYTF
TRBJ1-5	TRBV19	.	few	TGTGCCAGTAGTACCAAAGGGTTTGATAGCAATCAGCCCCAGCATTTT	CASSTKGFDSNQPQHF
TRBJ2-7	TRBV9	.	.	TGTGCCAGCAGCGTATACCCGAGCTCCTACGAGCAGTACTTC	CASSVYPSSYEQYF
TRBJ2-3	TRBV5-6	.	.	TGTGCCAGCAGCCCCGGCCTTGGCGGCCGGGATACGCAGTATTTT	CASSPGLGGRDTQYF
TRBJ2-7	TRBV18	TRBD2	.	TGTGCCAGCTCATGGCGGGAGCTCGACGAGCAGTACTTC	CASSWRELDEQYF
TRBJ2-7	TRBV27	TRBD1	.	TGTGCCAGCAGTTTATTTAGGACAGGGGGAACCTACGAGCAGTACTTC	CASSLFRTGGTYEQYF
TRBJ2-2	TRBV7-9	.	.	TGTGCCAGCAGCTTAGTCTCGACGGCCGGGGAGCTGTTTTTT	CASSLVSTAGELFF
TRBJ1-1	TRBV6-4	TRBD1	once	TGTGCCAGCAGTCCCGGGACAGGGTTGAACACTGAAGCTTTCTTT	CASSPGTGLNTEAFF
TRBJ2-1	TRBV6-5	.	.	TGTGCCAGCAGTTCAAGAGGGTACAATGAGCAGTTCTTC	CASSSRGYNEQFF
TRBJ1-2	TRBV18	.	.	TGTGCCAGCTCACCACCACCACCAGGGGCCTATGGCTACACCTTC	CASSPPPPGAYGYTF
TRBJ2-6	TRBV7-9	.	.	TGTGCCAGCAGCTTAGTTGTTACAGGCCACTCTGGGGCCAACGTCCTGACTTTC	CASSLVVTGHSGANVLTF
TRBJ1-1	TRBV23-1	.	.	TGCGCCAGAACTCGGGGGAACACTGAAGCTTTCTTT	CARTRGNTEAFF
TRBJ2-1	TRBV11-2	TRBD2	.	TGTGCCAGCAGCCCGACTAGCGGGGCGAACAATGAGCAGTTCTTC	CASSPTSGANNEQFF
TRBJ2-3	TRBV9	.	.	TGTGCCAGCAGCGAACAGGGTACAGATACGCAGTATTTT	CASSEQGTDTQYF
TRBJ1-1	TRBV15	.	.	TGTGCCACCAGCAGGCCTACGGTGAACACTGAAGCTTTCTTT	CATSRPTVNTEAFF
TRBJ2-5	TRBV7-6	TRBD2	.	TGTGCCAGCAGCGCCGGGACTAGCGGGAGGTACCAAGAGACCCAGTACTTC	CASSAGTSGRYQETQYF
TRBJ2-5	TRBV7-2	TRBD2	.	TGTGCCAGCAGCTTAATAAGCGGGAGGAGTACAAGAGAGACCCAGTACTTC	CASSLISGRSTRETQYF
TRBJ2-3	TRBV7-2	TRBD1	once	TGTGCCAGCAGCTCACACAGGGGGCGCAGCACAGATACGCAGTATTTT	CASSSHRGRSTDTQYF
TRBJ2-2	TRBV7-2	.	.	TGTGCCAGCAGCTTCGGGGGAGCGAGCACCGGGGAGCTGTTTTTT	CASSFGGASTGELFF
TRBJ2-7	TRBV10-3	.	.	TGTGCCATCAGTGAGACAGGGAACGAGCAGTACTTC	CAISETGNEQYF
TRBJ2-7	TRBV21-1	.	once	TGTGCCAGCAGCAAAAGGACAGGGGCCTACGAGCAGTACTTC	CASSKRTGAYEQYF
TRBJ1-2	TRBV5-6	TRBD1	.	TGTGCCAGCAGGTCTGACAGGGGAGGCGGCTACACCTTC	CASRSDRGGGYTF
TRBJ1-2	TRBV10-3	.	.	TGTGCCATCAGTGAGTCAAGAGTCCCCGGGACGGTATTAAACTATGGCTACACCTTC	CAISESRVPGTVLNYGYTF
TRBJ2-1	TRBV5-1	.	.	TGCGCCAGCAGCTTTCGTGGGAGTCACTCCTACAATGAGCAGTTCTTC	CASSFRGSHSYNEQFF
TRBJ2-5	TRBV19	TRBD1	.	TGTGCCAGTAGTATTCCGACAGGGATGTACCAAGAGACCCAGTACTTC	CASSIPTGMYQETQYF
TRBJ1-1	TRBV19	TRBD1	.	TGTGCCAGTAGTGTACAGGGGCTGAACACTGAAGCTTTCTTT	CASSVQGLNTEAFF
TRBJ2-1	TRBV18	.	.	TGTGCCAGCTCACCCCGGGCTTCCACCTCTGGGGTTGAGCAGTTCTTC	CASSPRASTSGVEQFF